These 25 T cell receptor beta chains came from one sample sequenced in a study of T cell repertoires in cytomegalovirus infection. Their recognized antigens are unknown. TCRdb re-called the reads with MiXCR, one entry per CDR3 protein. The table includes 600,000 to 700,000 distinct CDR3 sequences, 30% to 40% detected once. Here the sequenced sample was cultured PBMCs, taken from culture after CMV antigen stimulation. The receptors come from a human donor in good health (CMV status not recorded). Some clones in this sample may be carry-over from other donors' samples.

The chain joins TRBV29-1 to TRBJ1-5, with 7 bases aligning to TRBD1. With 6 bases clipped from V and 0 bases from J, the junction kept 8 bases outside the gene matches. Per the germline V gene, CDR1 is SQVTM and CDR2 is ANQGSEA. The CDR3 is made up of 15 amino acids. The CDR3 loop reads CSVGFTGDSNQPQHF. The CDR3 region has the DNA TGCAGCGTAGGATTTACAGGGGATAGCAATCAGCCCCAGCATTTT.

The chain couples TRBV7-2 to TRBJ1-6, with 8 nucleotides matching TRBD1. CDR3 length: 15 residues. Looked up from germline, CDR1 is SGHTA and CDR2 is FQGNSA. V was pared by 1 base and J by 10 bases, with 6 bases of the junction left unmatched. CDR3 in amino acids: CASSLVGQGASPLHF. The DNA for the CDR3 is TGTGCCAGCAGCTTAGTCGGGCAGGGGGCGTCACCCCTCCACTTT.

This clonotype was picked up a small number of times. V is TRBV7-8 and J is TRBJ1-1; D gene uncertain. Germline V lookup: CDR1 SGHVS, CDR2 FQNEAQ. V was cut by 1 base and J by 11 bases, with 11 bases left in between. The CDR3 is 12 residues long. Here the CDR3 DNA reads TGTGCCAGCAGCTTAGTAGGGTCCGCGGCTTTCTTT. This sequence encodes CASSLVGSAAFF.

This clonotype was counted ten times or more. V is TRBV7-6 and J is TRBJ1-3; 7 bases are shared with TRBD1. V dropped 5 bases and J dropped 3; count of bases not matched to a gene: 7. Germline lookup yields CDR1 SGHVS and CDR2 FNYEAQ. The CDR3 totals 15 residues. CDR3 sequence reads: CASSKQRDSGNTIYF. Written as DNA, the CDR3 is TGTGCCAGCAGCAAGCAGCGGGACAGTGGAAACACCATATATTTT.

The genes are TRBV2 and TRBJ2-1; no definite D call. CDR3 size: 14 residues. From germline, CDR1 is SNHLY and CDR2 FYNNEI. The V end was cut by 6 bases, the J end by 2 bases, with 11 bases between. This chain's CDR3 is CASSGKITYNEQFF. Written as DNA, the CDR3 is TGTGCCAGCAGCGGCAAGATCACCTACAATGAGCAGTTCTTC.

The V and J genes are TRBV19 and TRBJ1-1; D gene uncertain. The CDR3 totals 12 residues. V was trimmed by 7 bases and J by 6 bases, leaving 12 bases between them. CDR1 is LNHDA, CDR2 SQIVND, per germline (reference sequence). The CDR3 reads CASTAFGAEAFF. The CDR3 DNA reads TGTGCCAGTACCGCTTTCGGGGCTGAAGCTTTCTTT.

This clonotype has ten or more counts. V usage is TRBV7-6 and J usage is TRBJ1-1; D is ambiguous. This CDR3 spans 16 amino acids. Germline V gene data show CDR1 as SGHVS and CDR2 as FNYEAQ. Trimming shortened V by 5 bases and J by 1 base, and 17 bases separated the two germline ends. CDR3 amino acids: CASSLNSWEGNTEAFF. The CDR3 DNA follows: TGTGCCAGCAGCCTCAACAGCTGGGAAGGGAACACTGAAGCTTTCTTT.

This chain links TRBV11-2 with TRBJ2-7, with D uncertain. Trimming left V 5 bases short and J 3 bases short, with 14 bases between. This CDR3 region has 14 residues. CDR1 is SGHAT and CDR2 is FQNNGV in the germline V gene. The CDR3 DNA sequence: TGTGCCAGCAGCCCTCCCCCTACTAACTACGAGCAGTACTTC. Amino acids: CASSPPPTNYEQYF.

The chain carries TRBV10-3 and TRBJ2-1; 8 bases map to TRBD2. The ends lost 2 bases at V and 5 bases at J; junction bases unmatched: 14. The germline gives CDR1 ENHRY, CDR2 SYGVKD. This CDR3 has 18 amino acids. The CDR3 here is CAISELAFSGSFNNEQFF. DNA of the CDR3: TGTGCCATCAGTGAGCTGGCTTTCAGCGGGAGCTTCAACAATGAGCAGTTCTTC.

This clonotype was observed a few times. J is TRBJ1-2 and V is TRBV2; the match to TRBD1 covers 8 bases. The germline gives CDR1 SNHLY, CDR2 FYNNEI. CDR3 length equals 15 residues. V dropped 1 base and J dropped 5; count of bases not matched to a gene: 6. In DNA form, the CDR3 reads TGTGCCAGCAGTGAAGAGGCAGGGGGCGGATATGGCTACACCTTC. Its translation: CASSEEAGGGYGYTF.

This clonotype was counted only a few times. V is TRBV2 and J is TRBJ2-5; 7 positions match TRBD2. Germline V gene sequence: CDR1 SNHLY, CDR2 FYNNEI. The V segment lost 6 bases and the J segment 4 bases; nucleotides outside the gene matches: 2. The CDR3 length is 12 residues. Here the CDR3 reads CASRGGVETQYF. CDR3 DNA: TGTGCCAGCAGGGGGGGGGTAGAGACCCAGTACTTC. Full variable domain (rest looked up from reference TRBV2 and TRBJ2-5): EPEVTQTPSHQVTQMGQEVILRCVPISNHLYFYWYRQILGQKVEFLVSFYNNEISEKSEIFDDQFSVERPDGSNFTLKIRSTKLEDSAMYFCASRGGVETQYFGPGTRLLVL.

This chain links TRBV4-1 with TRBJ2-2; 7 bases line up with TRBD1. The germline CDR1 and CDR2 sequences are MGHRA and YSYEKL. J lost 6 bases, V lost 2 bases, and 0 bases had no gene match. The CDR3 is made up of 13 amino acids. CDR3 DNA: TGCGCCAGCAGCCAAACAGGGGCCGGGGAGCTGTTTTTT. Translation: CASSQTGAGELFF.

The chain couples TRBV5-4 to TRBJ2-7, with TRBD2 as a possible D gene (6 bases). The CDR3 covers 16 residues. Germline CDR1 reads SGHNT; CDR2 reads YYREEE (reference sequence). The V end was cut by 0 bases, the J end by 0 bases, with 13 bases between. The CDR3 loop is CASSLEASANSYEQYF. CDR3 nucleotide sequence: TGTGCCAGCAGCTTGGAAGCTAGCGCTAACTCCTACGAGCAGTACTTC.

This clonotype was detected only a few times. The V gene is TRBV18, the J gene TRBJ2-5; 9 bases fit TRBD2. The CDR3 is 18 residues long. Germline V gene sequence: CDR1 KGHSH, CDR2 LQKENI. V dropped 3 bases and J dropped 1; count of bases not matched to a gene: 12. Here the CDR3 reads CASSPTTALAGLQETQYF. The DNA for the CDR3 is TGTGCCAGCTCACCGACCACGGCCCTAGCGGGACTCCAAGAGACCCAGTACTTC.

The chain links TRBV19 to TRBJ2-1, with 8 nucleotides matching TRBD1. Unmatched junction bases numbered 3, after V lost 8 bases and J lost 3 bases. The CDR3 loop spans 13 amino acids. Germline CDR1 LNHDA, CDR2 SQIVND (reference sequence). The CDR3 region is CASGTGGYNEQFF. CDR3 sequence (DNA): TGTGCCAGTGGCACAGGGGGCTACAATGAGCAGTTCTTC.

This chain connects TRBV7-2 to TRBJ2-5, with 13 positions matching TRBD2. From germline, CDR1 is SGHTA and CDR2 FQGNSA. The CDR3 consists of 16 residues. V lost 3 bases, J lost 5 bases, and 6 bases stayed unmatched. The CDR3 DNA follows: TGTGCCAGCAGCTTTACACTAGCGGGGGGGGTTGAGACCCAGTACTTC. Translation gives CASSFTLAGGVETQYF.

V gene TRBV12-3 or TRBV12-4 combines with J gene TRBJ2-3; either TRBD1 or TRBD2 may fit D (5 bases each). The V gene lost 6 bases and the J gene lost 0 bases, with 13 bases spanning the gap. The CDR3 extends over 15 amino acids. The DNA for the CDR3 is TGTGCCAGCAGCCGGGACGCCTACAGCACAGATACGCAGTATTTT. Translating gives CASSRDAYSTDTQYF.

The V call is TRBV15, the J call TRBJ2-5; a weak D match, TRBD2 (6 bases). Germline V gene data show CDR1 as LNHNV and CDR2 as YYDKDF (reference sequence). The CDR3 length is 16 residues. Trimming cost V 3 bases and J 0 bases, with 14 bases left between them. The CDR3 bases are TGTGCCACCAGCAGGGCACCGGGACTTTACCAAGAGACCCAGTACTTC. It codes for CATSRAPGLYQETQYF.

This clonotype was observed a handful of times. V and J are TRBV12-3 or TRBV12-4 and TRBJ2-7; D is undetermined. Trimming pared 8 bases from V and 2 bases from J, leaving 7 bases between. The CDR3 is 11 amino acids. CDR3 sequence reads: CASGEPYEQYF. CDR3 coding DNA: TGTGCCAGCGGCGAGCCCTACGAGCAGTACTTC.

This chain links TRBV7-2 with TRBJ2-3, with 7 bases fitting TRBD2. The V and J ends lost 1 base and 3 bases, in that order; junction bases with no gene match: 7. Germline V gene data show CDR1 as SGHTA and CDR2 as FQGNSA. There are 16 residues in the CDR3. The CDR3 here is CASSLVGGGGTDTQYF. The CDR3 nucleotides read TGTGCCAGCAGCTTAGTGGGCGGGGGAGGGACAGATACGCAGTATTTT.

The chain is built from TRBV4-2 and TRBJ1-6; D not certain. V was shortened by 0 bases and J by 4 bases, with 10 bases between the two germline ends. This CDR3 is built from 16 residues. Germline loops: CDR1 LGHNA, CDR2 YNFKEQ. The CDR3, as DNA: TGTGCCAGCAGCCAAGATAAATCGCAGTATAATTCACCCCTCCACTTT. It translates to CASSQDKSQYNSPLHF.

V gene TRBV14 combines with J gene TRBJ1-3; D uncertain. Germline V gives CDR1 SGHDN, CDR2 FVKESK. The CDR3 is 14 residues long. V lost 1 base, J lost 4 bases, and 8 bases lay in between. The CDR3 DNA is TGTGCCAGCAGCCAAGTGCTCTTGGGAAACACCATATATTTT. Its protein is CASSQVLLGNTIYF.

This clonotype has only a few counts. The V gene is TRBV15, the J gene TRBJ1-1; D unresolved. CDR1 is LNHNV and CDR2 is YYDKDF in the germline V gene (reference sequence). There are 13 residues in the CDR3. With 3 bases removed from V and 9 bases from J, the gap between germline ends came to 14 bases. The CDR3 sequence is CATSSEPGFKAFF. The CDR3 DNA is TGTGCCACCAGCAGTGAACCGGGATTCAAAGCTTTCTTT.

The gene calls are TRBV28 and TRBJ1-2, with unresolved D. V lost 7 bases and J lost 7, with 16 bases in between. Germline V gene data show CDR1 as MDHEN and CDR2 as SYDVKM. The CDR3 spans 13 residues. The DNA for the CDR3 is TGTGCCAGCATTGATGAGGGAACCCGTGGCTACACCTTC. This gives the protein CASIDEGTRGYTF.

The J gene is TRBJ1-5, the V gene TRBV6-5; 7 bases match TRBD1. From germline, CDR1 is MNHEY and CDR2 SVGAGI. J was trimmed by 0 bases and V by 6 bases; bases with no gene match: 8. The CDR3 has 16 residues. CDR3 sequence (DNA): TGTGCCAGCAGCCCCCGGGGACAGTATAGCAATCAGCCCCAGCATTTT. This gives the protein CASSPRGQYSNQPQHF.